This T cell receptor beta chain was found in a study of Ad26.COV2.S vaccination and SARS-CoV-2 variants. Sequencing was performed with immunoSEQ multiplex PCR; in TCRdb, only in-frame clones are kept and a portion is missing. The profile covers roughly 320,000 clones, with about 86% appearing a single time and 1.9% taken by the ten largest. As for treatment: 15 to 20 received Ad26.COV2.S at low or high dose, single or two shots; about 5 received placebo; per-sample allocation not given. The investigators took samples on day 63 after the first vaccine or placebo injection. In germline, CDR1 is SGHDT, CDR2 YYEEEE. V gave up 0 bases and J gave up 5 bases, with 11 bases separating them. The CDR3 length is 14 residues.

This TCR was sampled from a person aged 18-65 years who received the Ad26.COV2.S COVID-19 vaccine or a placebo. The gene calls are TRBV5-6 and TRBJ1-2; a weak D match, TRBD1 (6 bases). The sample in question was peripheral blood, obtained in a trial of Ad26.COV2.S vaccine versus placebo. The CDR3 is CASSLAVRGYGYTF. CDR3 nucleotide sequence: TGTGCCAGCAGCTTGGCCGTAAGGGGGTATGGCTACACCTTC. The whole variable domain, filled in from reference TRBV5-6 and TRBJ1-2, reads DAGVTQSPTHLIKTRGQQVTLRCSPKSGHDTVSWYQQALGQGPQFIFQYYEEEERQRGNFPDRFSGHQFPNYSSELNVNALLLGDSALYLCASSLAVRGYGYTFGSGTRLTVV.